This TCR beta chain stems from a study of T cell repertoires in cytomegalovirus infection. Background on the study: CMV infection together with matching HLA type was indicated by public TCR beta signatures.

Whole-study results and caveats: Cumulative public TCR beta family frequency identified CMV carriers with the relevant HLA.

As concerns this clonotype: Its antigen is not identified.

TCRdb reprocessed the reads with MiXCR, giving one entry per CDR3 protein. Of a few hundred thousand distinct CDR3 sequences in the sample, less than 25% were seen once. Germline loops: CDR1 LGHNA, CDR2 YSLEER. V was pared by 1 base and J by 11 bases, with 9 bases between. The CDR3 contains 12 residues. The clonotype originates from a human donor in good health (CMV status not recorded). Some clones in this sample may be carry-over from other donors' samples. The V call is TRBV4-3, the J call TRBJ2-4; D possibly corresponds to TRBD2 (6 bases). This material consisted of cultured PBMCs, taken from culture after CMV antigen stimulation. This chain's CDR3 is CASSQGGGLQYF. The CDR3, as DNA: TGCGCCAGCAGCCAAGGGGGAGGTCTTCAGTACTTC.